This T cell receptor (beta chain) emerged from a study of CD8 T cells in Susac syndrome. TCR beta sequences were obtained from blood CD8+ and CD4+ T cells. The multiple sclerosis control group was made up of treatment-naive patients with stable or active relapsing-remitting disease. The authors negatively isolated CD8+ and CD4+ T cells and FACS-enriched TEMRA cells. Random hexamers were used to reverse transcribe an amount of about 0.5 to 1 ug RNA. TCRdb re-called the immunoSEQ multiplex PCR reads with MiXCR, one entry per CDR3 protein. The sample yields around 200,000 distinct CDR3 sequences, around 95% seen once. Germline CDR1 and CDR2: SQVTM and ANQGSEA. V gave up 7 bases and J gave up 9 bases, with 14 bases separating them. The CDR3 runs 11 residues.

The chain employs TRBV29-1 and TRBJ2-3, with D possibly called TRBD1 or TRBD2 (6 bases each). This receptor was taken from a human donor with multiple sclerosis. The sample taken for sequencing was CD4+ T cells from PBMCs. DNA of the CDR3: TGCAGCGCCACCACCGGGGGCACGCAGTATTTT. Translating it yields CSATTGGTQYF.